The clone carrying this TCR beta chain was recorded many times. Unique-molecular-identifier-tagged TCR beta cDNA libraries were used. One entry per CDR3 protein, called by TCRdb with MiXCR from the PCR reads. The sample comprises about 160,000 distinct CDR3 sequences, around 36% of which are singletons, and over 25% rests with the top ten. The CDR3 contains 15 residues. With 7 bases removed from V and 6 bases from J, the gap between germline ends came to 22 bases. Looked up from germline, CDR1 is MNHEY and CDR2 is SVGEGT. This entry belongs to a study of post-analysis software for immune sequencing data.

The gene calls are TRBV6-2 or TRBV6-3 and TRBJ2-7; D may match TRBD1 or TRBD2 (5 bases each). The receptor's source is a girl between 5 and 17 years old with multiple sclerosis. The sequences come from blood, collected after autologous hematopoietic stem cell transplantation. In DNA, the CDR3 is TGTGCCAGCAATGGACACGGGAATGAACCCCTCGAGCAGTACTTC. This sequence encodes CASNGHGNEPLEQYF.